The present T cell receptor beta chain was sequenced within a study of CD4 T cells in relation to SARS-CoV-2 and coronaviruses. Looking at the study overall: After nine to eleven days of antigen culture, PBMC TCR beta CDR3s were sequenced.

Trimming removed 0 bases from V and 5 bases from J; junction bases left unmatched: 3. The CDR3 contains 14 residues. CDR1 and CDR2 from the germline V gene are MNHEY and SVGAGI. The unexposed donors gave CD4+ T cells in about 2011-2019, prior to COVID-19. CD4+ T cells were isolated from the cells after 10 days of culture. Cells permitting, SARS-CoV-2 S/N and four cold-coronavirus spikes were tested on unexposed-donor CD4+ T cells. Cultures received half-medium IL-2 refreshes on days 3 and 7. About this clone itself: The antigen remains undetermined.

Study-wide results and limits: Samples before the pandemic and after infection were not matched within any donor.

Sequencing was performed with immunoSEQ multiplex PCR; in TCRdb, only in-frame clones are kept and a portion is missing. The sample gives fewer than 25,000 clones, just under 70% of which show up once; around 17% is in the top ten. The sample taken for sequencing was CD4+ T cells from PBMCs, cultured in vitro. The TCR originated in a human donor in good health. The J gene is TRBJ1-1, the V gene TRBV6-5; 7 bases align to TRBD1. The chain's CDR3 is CASSYSQGGTEAFF. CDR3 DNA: TGTGCCAGCAGTTACTCGCAGGGGGGGACTGAAGCTTTCTTT.